Shown below are 32 T cell receptor beta chains from a single sample sequenced in a study of response to subunit inactivated influenza vaccine. Using its own MiXCR run on the RT-PCR reads, TCRdb lists one record per CDR3 protein. The repertoire holds around 490,000 distinct CDR3 sequences, with 6% to 9% as singletons. This specimen consisted of PBMCs from blood, obtained approximately 25 months after vaccination. Source of these receptors: a man between 50 and 75 years old who received an inactivated influenza vaccine.

A few counts support this clonotype. The chain has TRBV18 and TRBJ1-2; 8 nucleotides agree with TRBD1. V was clipped by 3 bases and J by 5 bases; unmatched bases: 17. Germline V gene sequence: CDR1 KGHSH, CDR2 LQKENI. The CDR3 consists of 18 residues. The CDR3 spells CASSPNSVSGTGFYGYTF. The CDR3 coding sequence is TGTGCCAGCTCACCGAATTCGGTTTCCGGGACAGGTTTTTATGGCTACACCTTC.

This clonotype was recorded a few times. The V call is TRBV4-3, the J call TRBJ1-2; D gene ambiguous. This CDR3 has 15 amino acids. The germline gives CDR1 LGHNA, CDR2 YSLEER. The V and J ends lost 0 bases and 7 bases respectively, with 15 bases between them. The CDR3 sequence: CASSQDIGAASGYTF. As DNA, the CDR3 is TGCGCCAGCAGCCAAGATATAGGTGCCGCGAGTGGCTACACCTTC.

The genes are TRBV20-1 and TRBJ2-1; D may be TRBD1 (6 bases). From germline, CDR1 is DFQATT and CDR2 SNEGSKA (reference sequence). The V end lost 3 bases, the J end lost 4 bases, and 7 bases lay between the germline ends. CDR3 length equals 12 residues. The DNA of the CDR3 is TGCAGTGCTAGGGACAGTTACAATGAGCAGTTCTTC. Its translation: CSARDSYNEQFF.

This clonotype was counted only a few times. This sequence joins TRBV7-3 and TRBJ2-7; D possibly corresponds to TRBD1 (6 bases). CDR1 and CDR2 (germline): SGHTA, FQGTGA. The length of the CDR3 is 13 residues. The V and J ends lost 2 bases and 5 bases respectively, with 10 bases between them. The CDR3 sequence: CASSLDRTNEQYF. In nucleotides, the CDR3 is TGTGCCAGCAGCTTAGACAGGACCAACGAGCAGTACTTC.

The CDR3 loop reads CASRRIGTRSYNEQFF. CDR3 sequence (DNA): TGTGCCAGCAGACGCATCGGGACTAGGTCCTACAATGAGCAGTTCTTC. The chain combines TRBV7-9 with TRBJ2-1, with 8 bases identical to TRBD2. Germline CDR1 reads SEHNR; CDR2 reads FQNEAQ (reference sequence). V was pared by 6 bases and J by 1 base, with 8 bases of the junction left unmatched. The CDR3 has 16 amino acids.

The V and J genes are TRBV3-1 and TRBJ2-7; D remains ambiguous. Trimming shortened V by 5 bases and J by 3 bases, and 14 bases separated the two germline ends. CDR1 LGHDT and CDR2 YNNKEL come from the germline V gene (reference sequence). The CDR3 totals 14 residues. The CDR3: CASSFSPGRYEQYF. The CDR3, as DNA: TGTGCCAGCAGCTTTAGTCCCGGCCGCTACGAGCAGTACTTC.

This clonotype was counted ten times or more. This rearrangement joins TRBV12-3 or TRBV12-4 to TRBJ1-2; D is unresolved. The CDR3 has 14 residues. V was pared by 1 base and J by 8 bases, with 14 bases between. The CDR3 DNA reads as TGTGCCAGCAGTTTAGGAGACGGGCCCTGGGGCTACACCTTC. It encodes CASSLGDGPWGYTF.

This clonotype was found a few times. V is TRBV6-5 and J is TRBJ2-7; D not certain. The CDR3 is 15 residues long. Trimming stripped 0 bases from V and 0 bases from J, with 9 bases between. CDR1 and CDR2 from the germline V gene are MNHEY and SVGAGI. CDR3 loop: CASSYSRRISYEQYF. CDR3 DNA: TGTGCCAGCAGTTACTCGAGGCGGATCTCCTACGAGCAGTACTTC.

Only a few counts were recorded for this clonotype. The J gene is TRBJ2-1, the V gene TRBV4-2; D is undetermined. The CDR3 extends over 14 amino acids. The germline V gene encodes CDR1 LGHNA and CDR2 YNFKEQ. V lost 0 bases, J lost 9 bases, and 12 bases lay in between. The CDR3 DNA sequence: TGTGCCAGCAGCCAAGAAATAACGGGTGGTGAGCAGTTCTTC. Amino acids: CASSQEITGGEQFF.

This clonotype appeared a few times. This chain joins TRBV2 and TRBJ1-2, with D possibly TRBD1 on 5 matching bases. V lost 5 bases, J lost 4 bases, and 11 bases lay in between. Per the germline V gene, CDR1 is SNHLY and CDR2 is FYNNEI. The CDR3 covers 13 residues. Written as DNA, the CDR3 is TGTGCCAGCAGTTCTTACAGGTCCTATGGCTACACCTTC. Protein sequence: CASSSYRSYGYTF.

This clonotype has just a few counts. The J gene is TRBJ2-4, the V gene TRBV20-1, with 9 bases lining up with TRBD2. The trim removed 3 bases at V and 0 bases at J, leaving 9 bases unmatched. The CDR3 has 17 residues. Germline CDR1 is DFQATT and CDR2 is SNEGSKA (reference sequence). CDR3 sequence: CSASLAGGRLAKNIQYF. The CDR3 DNA reads as TGCAGTGCTAGCTTGGCGGGGGGGAGACTAGCCAAAAACATTCAGTACTTC.

This clonotype was detected many times. The chain is built from TRBV18 and TRBJ2-7; 11 bases agree with TRBD1. V shed 6 bases, J shed 0 bases, and the junction held 10 bases outside the gene matches. Germline V gene data show CDR1 as KGHSH and CDR2 as LQKENI. The CDR3 length is 17 residues. The CDR3 region is CASSAKMGTGGSYEQYF. CDR3 DNA sequence: TGTGCCAGCTCTGCAAAAATGGGGACAGGGGGCTCCTACGAGCAGTACTTC.

The chain couples TRBV12-3 or TRBV12-4 to TRBJ2-1; D not certain. Trimming stripped 3 bases from V and 10 bases from J, with 10 bases between. The length of the CDR3 is 12 residues. CDR3 loop: CASSLGLEEQFF. DNA for the CDR3: TGTGCCAGCAGTTTGGGTTTAGAAGAGCAGTTCTTC.

This chain connects TRBV10-3 to TRBJ1-1; 8 nucleotides line up with TRBD1. From germline, CDR1 is ENHRY and CDR2 SYGVKD. The CDR3 totals 18 residues. Trimming cost V 6 bases and J 5 bases; bases outside gene matches: 20. The CDR3 DNA follows: TGTGCCATCAGCGCTGGACAGGGCGGGGGCCAAGGTGGGACTGAAGCTTTCTTT. This codes for CAISAGQGGGQGGTEAFF.

The chain recombines TRBV24-1 with TRBJ2-7, with a possible D match to TRBD2 (6 bases). The germline gives CDR1 KGHDR, CDR2 SFDVKD. The ends were cut back, 2 bases at V and 3 bases at J, with 16 bases in the middle. There are 16 residues in the CDR3. CDR3 residues: CATSDSRRGFGYEQYF. The CDR3 nucleotides read TGTGCCACCAGTGATTCCAGGAGGGGCTTTGGCTACGAGCAGTACTTC.

The CDR3 reads CASSPDTANYGYTF. CDR3 coding DNA: TGTGCCAGCAGCCCGGACACCGCTAACTATGGCTACACCTTC. This chain links TRBV7-2 with TRBJ1-2; possible D gene TRBD1, 5 bases. The CDR3 sequence is 14 residues long. Deletions cut 5 bases from V and 0 bases from J, with 10 bases between. Per germline, CDR1 SGHTA and CDR2 FQGNSA.

The V gene is TRBV6-5, the J gene TRBJ2-7; TRBD2 agrees at 7 bases. The CDR3 sequence is 13 residues long. CDR1 is MNHEY, CDR2 SVGAGI, per germline. J gave up 4 bases and V 5 bases, and 5 bases lay outside the gene matches. The CDR3 spells CASSNGLEYEQYF. The CDR3 nucleotides read TGTGCCAGCAGTAACGGACTAGAGTACGAGCAGTACTTC.

The CDR3 loop is CASRQYRGGNTEAFF. In nucleotides, the CDR3 is TGTGCCAGCAGACAATACAGGGGAGGCAACACTGAAGCTTTCTTT. The genes are TRBV7-9 and TRBJ1-1; 7 nucleotides align to TRBD1. Germline CDR1 and CDR2: SEHNR and FQNEAQ (reference sequence). This CDR3 is built from 15 residues. Trimming removed 6 bases from V and 2 bases from J; junction bases left unmatched: 9.

The genes are TRBV11-2 and TRBJ1-5; no reliable D call. The CDR3 sequence is 14 residues long. Trimming left V 1 base short and J 3 bases short, with 7 bases between. Germline values: CDR1 SGHAT, CDR2 FQNNGV. This CDR3 reads CASSLAGINQPQHF. The CDR3 coding sequence is TGTGCCAGCAGCTTAGCAGGTATCAATCAGCCCCAGCATTTT.

Worth noting for this clonotype: A much larger clone lies one base from this, so it may be a read error. The V and J genes are TRBV6-2 or TRBV6-3 and TRBJ2-1; D unclear. CDR1 is MNHEY, CDR2 SVGEGT, per germline. The CDR3 has 14 amino acids. Trimming took 5 bases from V and 2 from J, leaving 10 bases between them. Here the CDR3 reads CASSKRLTYNEQFF. CDR3 nucleotide sequence: TGTGCCAGCAGTAAACGGCTTACCTACAATGAGCAGTTCTTC.

Note on this clonotype: Germline is not matched at one junction end, which may reflect a read error. V usage is TRBV7-2 and J usage is TRBJ2-3; possible D gene TRBD1, 6 bases. The germline gives CDR1 SGHTA, CDR2 FQGNSA. There are 14 residues in the CDR3. The CDR3 coding sequence is TGTGCCAGCAGCCTAGGACAGCGCACAGATACGCGGTATTTT. This encodes CASSLGQRTDTRYF.

A single count supports this clonotype. At one boundary the junction diverges from the germline segment, which might be a read error. The rearrangement links TRBV20-1 to TRBJ2-3; D is tentatively TRBD1 or TRBD2 (5 bases each). This CDR3 is built from 16 residues. Germline V CDR1 and CDR2: DFQATT, SNEGSKA (reference sequence). The CDR3 reads CCARAPRGRATDTQYF. CDR3 coding DNA: TGCTGTGCTAGAGCCCCCCGGGGCAGGGCTACAGATACGCAGTATTTT.

The rearrangement links TRBV27 to TRBJ2-4, with no clear D. Trimming left V 8 bases short and J 1 base short, with 9 bases between. The CDR3 is 13 amino acids. Germline CDR1 reads MNHEY; CDR2 reads SMNVEV (reference sequence). The CDR3 region has the DNA TGTGCCAGCCGTAGTGGGGCCAAAAACATTCAGTACTTC. Translating gives CASRSGAKNIQYF.

This clonotype was counted only a few times. The J gene is TRBJ1-2, the V gene TRBV5-1; 8 bases align to TRBD1. CDR1 and CDR2 from the germline V gene are SGHRS and YFSETQ. The V gene end was trimmed by 5 bases and the J gene end by 3 bases; junction bases not matched to a gene: 6. The CDR3 consists of 14 residues. CDR3 residues: CASRSTGGDYGYTF. Here the CDR3 DNA reads TGCGCCAGCAGATCTACAGGGGGTGACTATGGCTACACCTTC.

In its sample, this clonotype was seen a few times. This chain uses TRBV5-1 with TRBJ2-7; TRBD1 is a possible D gene (6 bases). Germline V gene data show CDR1 as SGHRS and CDR2 as YFSETQ. The V end lost 3 bases, the J end lost 2 bases, and 12 bases lay between the germline ends. CDR3 size: 14 residues. In nucleotides, the CDR3 is TGCGCCAGCAGCTCGAGGACAGATGCCTACGAGCAGTACTTC. Amino acid sequence: CASSSRTDAYEQYF. Filled out from reference TRBV5-1 and TRBJ2-7, the complete variable domain reads KAGVTQTPRYLIKTRGQQVTLSCSPISGHRSVSWYQQTPGQGLQFLFEYFSETQRNKGNFPGRFSGRQFSNSRSEMNVSTLELGDSALYLCASSSRTDAYEQYFGPGTRLTVT.

J is TRBJ2-5 and V is TRBV29-1; 7 positions match TRBD1. This CDR3 has 13 amino acids. Per the germline V gene, CDR1 is SQVTM and CDR2 is ANQGSEA. DNA for the CDR3: TGCACATCACAGGGACAGTTAACGGAGACCCAGTACTTC. It is translated as CTSQGQLTETQYF.

Ten or more counts support this clonotype. The CDR3 loop is CASSWGTGLEQYF. In nucleotides, the CDR3 is TGTGCCAGCAGCTGGGGGACAGGGCTCGAGCAGTACTTC. This chain links TRBV7-2 with TRBJ2-7; TRBD1 agrees at 9 bases. The trim removed 4 bases at V and 6 bases at J, leaving 4 bases unmatched. The length of the CDR3 is 13 residues. The germline V gene encodes CDR1 SGHTA and CDR2 FQGNSA.

This chain links TRBV7-1 with TRBJ2-2; 15 bases map to TRBD2. TRBV7-1 is recorded as an ORF, its role being uncertain. V gave up 7 bases and J gave up 5 bases; unmatched junction bases: 23. CDR3 length: 22 residues. For the CDR3, the DNA is TGTGCCAGCACCTTCAGAGCTCCCAGGACTAGCGGGAGGGCCCGGGTAACCGGGGAGCTGTTTTTT. This codes for CASTFRAPRTSGRARVTGELFF.

This clonotype showed up many times. CDR3 sequence: CASSLSAGQPQHF. The CDR3 nucleotides read TGTGCCAGCAGCTTATCGGCGGGCCAGCCCCAGCATTTT. The chain couples TRBV11-2 to TRBJ1-5; D uncertain. Germline V gives CDR1 SGHAT, CDR2 FQNNGV. Trimming removed 2 bases from V and 7 bases from J, with 9 bases in between. This CDR3 is built from 13 residues. Based on the CDR3 plus reference TRBV11-2 and TRBJ1-5, the full variable domain is EAGVAQSPRYKIIEKRQSVAFWCNPISGHATLYWYQQILGQGPKLLIQFQNNGVVDDSQLPKDRFSAERLKGVDSTLKIQPAKLEDSAVYLCASSLSAGQPQHFGDGTRLSIL.

In this sample, this clonotype turned up many times. The chain carries TRBV7-8 and TRBJ1-5; D remains ambiguous. CDR1 is SGHVS, CDR2 FQNEAQ, per germline. This CDR3 comprises 12 residues. V was trimmed by 8 bases and J by 0 bases, leaving 5 bases between them. In DNA, the CDR3 is TGTGCCAGCCAGAATAGCAATCAGCCCCAGCATTTT. It specifies CASQNSNQPQHF.

In this sample, this clonotype turned up a few times. The chain links TRBV3-1 to TRBJ2-3; 9 nucleotides match TRBD2. CDR3 length: 16 amino acids. CDR1 and CDR2 (germline): LGHDT, YNNKEL (reference sequence). With 0 bases clipped from V and 4 bases from J, the junction kept 5 bases outside the gene matches. The CDR3 DNA reads TGTGCCAGCAGCCAAGATCTAGCGGGAAGAGCAGATACGCAGTATTTT. As protein: CASSQDLAGRADTQYF.

This clonotype has only a few counts. The chain uses TRBV12-3 or TRBV12-4 and TRBJ2-1; TRBD2 matches at 9 bases. The CDR3 is 14 residues long. V lost 4 bases to trimming and J lost 11 bases; unmatched junction nucleotides: 9. CDR3 sequence reads: CASSSGLAGEKQFF. CDR3 nucleotides: TGTGCCAGCAGTTCGGGACTAGCTGGGGAGAAGCAGTTCTTC.